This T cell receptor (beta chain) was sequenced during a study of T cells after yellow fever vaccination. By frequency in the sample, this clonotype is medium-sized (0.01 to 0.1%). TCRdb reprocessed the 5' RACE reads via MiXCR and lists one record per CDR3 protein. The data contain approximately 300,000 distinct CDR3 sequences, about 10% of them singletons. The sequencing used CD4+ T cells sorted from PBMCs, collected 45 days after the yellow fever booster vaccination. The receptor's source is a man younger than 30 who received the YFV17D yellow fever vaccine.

For the CDR3, the DNA is TGTGCCAGCGCTTGGACAGGGCTTGCAGATACGCAGTATTTT. Translating it yields CASAWTGLADTQYF. The V and J genes are TRBV11-2 and TRBJ2-3, with 8 bases aligning to TRBD1. CDR1 and CDR2 from the germline V gene are SGHAT and FQNNGV. CDR3 length: 14 residues. After removal of 8 bases from V and 4 bases from J, the junction contained 8 bases not matched to a gene.